The entry below describes one TCR beta chain. This record comes from a study of blood T cell repertoires in COVID-19. Looking at the study overall: COVID-19 samples, acute and convalescent, were from the United States, Italy and Spain. T cells, B-cell-depleted T cells, or PBMCs supplied cDNA or gDNA.

CDR3 length: 17 residues. Per germline, CDR1 MDHEN and CDR2 SYDVKM. V was shortened by 4 bases and J by 1 base, with 16 bases between the two germline ends. As originally analysed: Researchers report that nucleated cell counts were estimated from reference gene primer amplification. Here immunoSEQ multiplex PCR was the method, and the copy in TCRdb shows in-frame clones only, minus some. V, J and clone size were drawn from that table, and D and trimming were deduced from the DNA. The data contain almost 70,000 clones, over 70% of them singletons. The specimen sequenced was peripheral blood. The V gene is TRBV28, the J gene TRBJ1-4, with D tentatively TRBD1 (6 bases). The receptor comes from a man in his 60s with acute or convalescent COVID-19. The DNA for the CDR3 is TGTGCCAGCAGTTCCCAGGGGCAAGGGAGAACTAATGAAAAACTGTTTTTT. Amino acids: CASSSQGQGRTNEKLFF.